The next 13 T cell receptor beta chains were all read from a single sample in a study of blood T cell repertoires in COVID-19. Data came from immunoSEQ multiplex PCR; TCRdb stores just in-frame clones and leaves some out. The table lists approximately 120,000 clones, 80% to 95% of them singletons. Sequencing input: peripheral blood. All receptors come from a man aged 50 to 60 with COVID-19, enrolled during active disease.

The chain combines TRBV24-1 with TRBJ2-3; 10 positions agree with TRBD2. The CDR3 totals 16 residues. V lost 3 bases to trimming and J lost 4 bases; unmatched junction nucleotides: 6. CDR1 KGHDR and CDR2 SFDVKD come from the germline V gene. The DNA for the CDR3 is TGTGCCACCAGTGATCCTGCCGGGACTAGCGCAGATACGCAGTATTTT. Amino acids: CATSDPAGTSADTQYF.

The J gene is TRBJ2-7, the V gene TRBV7-2, with 7 bases identical to TRBD2. CDR3 length equals 15 residues. The V segment lost 5 bases and the J segment 5 bases; nucleotides outside the gene matches: 12. CDR1 is SGHTA and CDR2 is FQGNSA in the germline V gene. The CDR3, as DNA: TGTGCCAGCAGCCAGCAGATGGGGAGGGGCGACGAGCAGTACTTC. Translating it yields CASSQQMGRGDEQYF.

The V and J genes are TRBV4-2 and TRBJ2-5, with 9 bases matching TRBD2. The CDR3 runs to 20 residues. V shed 1 base, J shed 2 bases, and the junction held 17 bases outside the gene matches. Germline values: CDR1 LGHNA, CDR2 YNFKEQ. The CDR3 protein is CASSQVWEGASGIGQETQYF. The CDR3 nucleotides are TGTGCCAGCAGCCAAGTATGGGAGGGGGCTAGCGGGATAGGTCAAGAGACCCAGTACTTC.

A remark on this clone: A junction end diverges from the germline sequence, so it may reflect a read error. The rearrangement joins TRBV7-7 to TRBJ2-2; maybe TRBD1 (6 bases). Germline V gene lookup returns CDR1 SSHAT and CDR2 FNYEAQ (reference sequence). This CDR3 region has 14 residues. This CDR3 is CASSLQGLGGELFF. In DNA, the CDR3 is TGTGCTAGCAGCCTCCAGGGGTTGGGCGGGGAGCTGTTTTTT.

The CDR3 DNA sequence: TGTGCCAGCAGCGCAACTTCCGGGACAGGGGGCGGGGAGCAGTACTTC. Translated, it gives CASSATSGTGGGEQYF. The chain joins TRBV7-2 to TRBJ2-7; 12 bases agree with TRBD1. The germline V gene has CDR1 SGHTA and CDR2 FQGNSA. With V trimmed by 5 bases and J by 7 bases, 12 bases remained unmatched. CDR3 size: 16 residues.

The chain couples TRBV6-1 to TRBJ2-3; 8 bases match TRBD2. The CDR3 loop spans 14 amino acids. V shed 3 bases, J shed 5 bases, and the junction held 4 bases outside the gene matches. The germline V gene encodes CDR1 MNHNS and CDR2 SASEGT. The CDR3 DNA is TGTGCCAGCAGTGACCGGGGGGGCGGAGATACGCAGTATTTT. It yields the protein CASSDRGGGDTQYF.

In this sample, this clone turned up once. J is TRBJ1-5 and V is TRBV18; TRBD1 aligns across 7 bases. The ends lost 6 bases at V and 4 bases at J; junction bases unmatched: 6. The CDR3 consists of 14 residues. Germline CDR1 reads KGHSH; CDR2 reads LQKENI. The CDR3 nucleotides read TGTGCCAGCTCTCCCCGGGACAGTAATCAGCCCCAGCATTTT. Translating it yields CASSPRDSNQPQHF.

The genes are TRBV7-2 and TRBJ2-1; D not resolved. The V end lost 0 bases, the J end lost 1 base, and 7 bases lay between the germline ends. CDR3 length equals 15 residues. The V gene's germline CDR1 is SGHTA and CDR2 FQGNSA. CDR3 region: CASSLAAGSYNEQFF. CDR3 nucleotides: TGTGCCAGCAGCTTAGCCGCCGGGTCCTACAATGAGCAGTTCTTC.

The chain uses TRBV5-1 and TRBJ2-3; TRBD2 aligns across 10 bases. The CDR3 spans 17 residues. V trimming: 5 bases; J trimming: 0 bases; junction bases outside the gene matches: 9. CDR1 and CDR2 (germline): SGHRS, YFSETQ. The CDR3 sequence: CASRTRTSGISTDTQYF. DNA of the CDR3: TGCGCCAGCAGGACTAGGACTAGCGGAATTAGCACAGATACGCAGTATTTT.

V gene TRBV5-6 combines with J gene TRBJ1-2; D remains unclear. The germline V gene has CDR1 SGHDT and CDR2 YYEEEE. This CDR3 is 12 amino acids long. V was cut by 3 bases and J by 13 bases, with 16 bases left in between. As DNA, the CDR3 is TGTGCCAGCAGCTCCGGGTTGAGGCAAGGCACCTTC. Amino acid sequence: CASSSGLRQGTF.

This clone was observed a few times. The chain couples TRBV30 to TRBJ2-5, with D uncertain. The CDR3 is made up of 13 amino acids. Germline CDR1 GTSNPN, CDR2 SVGIG (reference sequence). V lost 0 bases to trimming and J lost 1 base, with 6 bases between them. The CDR3 sequence: CAWSVLGQETQYF. CDR3 bases: TGTGCCTGGAGTGTACTCGGCCAAGAGACCCAGTACTTC.

V gene TRBV19 combines with J gene TRBJ2-1, with TRBD2 identical over 13 bases. Germline values: CDR1 LNHDA, CDR2 SQIVND (reference sequence). The CDR3 totals 21 residues. The J segment lost 0 bases and the V segment lost 2 bases, leaving 13 bases of the junction unmatched. This CDR3 reads CASSIRKGTSGIRGSYNEQFF. Written as DNA, the CDR3 is TGTGCCAGTAGTATAAGGAAGGGGACTAGCGGGATACGGGGCTCCTACAATGAGCAGTTCTTC.

This chain joins TRBV5-4 and TRBJ2-7; 7 positions match TRBD2. V shed 6 bases, J shed 3 bases, and the junction held 6 bases outside the gene matches. The CDR3 has 13 residues. From germline, CDR1 is SGHNT and CDR2 YYREEE (reference sequence). This CDR3 is CASTIAGRYEQYF. CDR3 DNA: TGTGCCAGCACCATAGCGGGCCGCTACGAGCAGTACTTC. The full variable domain, in which reference TRBV5-4 and TRBJ2-7 provide the parts outside the CDR3, is ETGVTQSPTHLIKTRGQQVTLRCSSQSGHNTVSWYQQALGQGPQFIFQYYREEENGRGNFPPRFSGLQFPNYSSELNVNALELDDSALYLCASTIAGRYEQYFGPGTRLTVT.